These 27 T cell receptor beta chains were all obtained from the same sample, sequenced in a study of T cell responses to AZD1222 COVID-19 vaccine. The assay was immunoSEQ multiplex PCR, and TCRdb's table has in-frame clones only and misses some. The sample contains some 140,000 clones, around 85% of which appear only once. The sequencing here drew on peripheral blood, taken on day 0 of MenACWY control vaccination. The receptors come from an adult in good health.

The genes are TRBV27 and TRBJ2-1, with D possibly being TRBD2 (6 bases). In germline, CDR1 is MNHEY, CDR2 SMNVEV (reference sequence). This CDR3 comprises 14 residues. Trimming removed 10 bases at V and 2 bases at J, with 15 bases between. Written as DNA, the CDR3 is TGTGCCACCCGGGGGACTTACGCCTACAATGAGCAGTTCTTC. Translating gives CATRGTYAYNEQFF.

The chain joins TRBV19 to TRBJ2-2; D gene uncertain. The germline V and J ends were trimmed by 5 bases and 0 bases, with 13 bases remaining between them. This CDR3 is 16 amino acids long. Germline V gene data show CDR1 as LNHDA and CDR2 as SQIVND (reference sequence). DNA of the CDR3: TGTGCCAGTAGTGTTCCGGTAGGCTCGAACACCGGGGAGCTGTTTTTT. Protein sequence: CASSVPVGSNTGELFF.

J is TRBJ1-4 and V is TRBV28, with D uncertain. V was cut by 5 bases and J by 8 bases, with 15 bases left in between. CDR3 size: 14 residues. Germline V CDR1 and CDR2: MDHEN, SYDVKM. CDR3 in DNA: TGTGCCAGCAGTGACACCTCCGATGGGGAAAAACTGTTTTTT. It encodes CASSDTSDGEKLFF.

This sequence joins TRBV19 and TRBJ1-5, with 7 bases identical to TRBD1. The V and J ends lost 6 bases and 3 bases, in that order; junction bases with no gene match: 8. This CDR3 has 15 amino acids. Germline CDR1 and CDR2: LNHDA and SQIVND (reference sequence). The CDR3 spells CASRPRQGSNQPQHF. CDR3 coding DNA: TGTGCCAGTAGGCCTCGACAGGGATCCAATCAGCCCCAGCATTTT.

The chain couples TRBV19 to TRBJ1-6; a possible D gene is TRBD1 (5 bases). V was pared by 2 bases and J by 7 bases, with 9 bases between. Germline V gene sequence: CDR1 LNHDA, CDR2 SQIVND (reference sequence). This CDR3 spans 14 amino acids. The CDR3 spells CASSIIGGNSPLHF. The CDR3 DNA sequence: TGTGCCAGTAGTATAATTGGGGGAAATTCACCCCTCCACTTT.

The CDR3 DNA is TGTGCCAGCACCCCTCCGAGCTGGATCCCCGTTAGCTCCTACAATGAGCAGTTCTTC. This sequence encodes CASTPPSWIPVSSYNEQFF. The chain uses TRBV5-8 and TRBJ2-1; D call uncertain. Germline V gene data show CDR1 as SGHTS and CDR2 as YDEGEE. The germline V and J ends were trimmed by 6 bases and 0 bases, with 25 bases remaining between them. The CDR3 length is 19 residues. The entire variable domain, with the rest obtained from reference TRBV5-8 and TRBJ2-1, is as follows: EAGVTQSPTHLIKTRGQQATLRCSPISGHTSVYWYQQALGLGLQFLLWYDEGEERNRGNFPPRFSGRQFPNYSSELNVNALELEDSALYLCASTPPSWIPVSSYNEQFFGPGTRLTVL.

The gene calls are TRBV7-9 and TRBJ2-2, with 10 bases matching TRBD1. CDR3 length: 14 residues. Germline CDR1 and CDR2: SEHNR and FQNEAQ (reference sequence). V shed 5 bases and J 7 bases; nucleotides not matched to a gene: 4. The CDR3 reads CASSGQGESGELFF. The CDR3 bases are TGTGCCAGCAGCGGACAGGGGGAGAGCGGGGAGCTGTTTTTT. Full variable domain (missing parts from reference TRBV7-9 and TRBJ2-2): DTGVSQNPRHKITKRGQNVTFRCDPISEHNRLYWYRQTLGQGPEFLTYFQNEAQLEKSRLLSDRFSAERPKGSFSTLEIQRTEQGDSAMYLCASSGQGESGELFFGEGSRLTVL.

The J gene is TRBJ1-4, the V gene TRBV4-1, with 8 bases that match TRBD1. The CDR3 sequence is 15 residues long. With 5 bases clipped from V and 4 bases from J, the junction kept 6 bases outside the gene matches. Germline lookup yields CDR1 MGHRA and CDR2 YSYEKL. The CDR3 DNA sequence: TGCGCCAGCAGCGCACAGGGGGGGAATAATGAAAAACTGTTTTTT. Amino acid sequence: CASSAQGGNNEKLFF.

The V gene is TRBV10-3, the J gene TRBJ1-3, with TRBD1 identical over 8 bases. The CDR3 covers 15 residues. J lost 4 bases, V lost 4 bases, and 6 bases had no gene match. CDR1 is ENHRY and CDR2 is SYGVKD in the germline V gene. The CDR3 nucleotides read TGTGCCATCAGTGTTGCAGGGGGCGTGGGAAACACCATATATTTT. This gives the protein CAISVAGGVGNTIYF.

The chain is built from TRBV7-9 and TRBJ1-3; D gene uncertain. This CDR3 spans 16 amino acids. The germline V and J ends were trimmed by 5 bases and 1 base, with 15 bases remaining between them. The germline V gene has CDR1 SEHNR and CDR2 FQNEAQ (reference sequence). The CDR3 here is CASSPRASSSGNTIYF. The CDR3 nucleotides are TGTGCCAGCAGCCCCCGGGCGTCCAGTTCTGGAAACACCATATATTTT.

The gene calls are TRBV7-9 and TRBJ1-2; D unclear. Trimming took 5 bases from V and 8 from J, leaving 21 bases between them. Per germline, CDR1 SEHNR and CDR2 FQNEAQ (reference sequence). This CDR3 region has 15 residues. The CDR3 is CASSRSVGPRRGYTF. Written as DNA, the CDR3 is TGTGCCAGCAGCCGTAGTGTCGGGCCCCGAAGAGGCTACACCTTC. The full variable domain, completed using reference TRBV7-9 and TRBJ1-2, is DTGVSQNPRHKITKRGQNVTFRCDPISEHNRLYWYRQTLGQGPEFLTYFQNEAQLEKSRLLSDRFSAERPKGSFSTLEIQRTEQGDSAMYLCASSRSVGPRRGYTFGSGTRLTVV.

This clone came up once. The V and J genes are TRBV29-1 and TRBJ2-5; TRBD2 agrees at 10 bases. V was clipped by 3 bases and J by 1 base; unmatched bases: 14. Germline V gene lookup returns CDR1 SQVTM and CDR2 ANQGSEA. The CDR3 totals 18 residues. CDR3 sequence: CSVDPTGTGTSAQETQYF. The CDR3 DNA follows: TGCAGCGTTGACCCAACAGGCACCGGGACTAGCGCCCAAGAGACCCAGTACTTC. Full variable domain (remainder filled in from reference TRBV29-1 and TRBJ2-5): SAVISQKPSRDICQRGTSLTIQCQVDSQVTMMFWYRQQPGQSLTLIATANQGSEATYESGFVIDKFPISRPNLTFSTLTVSNMSPEDSSIYLCSVDPTGTGTSAQETQYFGPGTRLLVL.

The V gene is TRBV3-1 (or the pseudogene TRBV3-2), the J gene TRBJ1-4; D possibly corresponds to TRBD1 (5 bases). The ends were cut back, 4 bases at V and 2 bases at J, with 8 bases in the middle. CDR1 and CDR2 from the germline V gene are LGHDT and YNNKEL (reference sequence). CDR3 size: 14 residues. CDR3 amino acids: CASSRGSTNEKLFF. CDR3 DNA: TGTGCCAGCAGCCGGGGGAGCACTAATGAAAAACTGTTTTTT.

The rearrangement links TRBV19 to TRBJ1-2, with 7 nucleotides matching TRBD1. The ends lost 4 bases at V and 6 bases at J; junction bases unmatched: 8. CDR3 length: 14 amino acids. CDR1 is LNHDA and CDR2 is SQIVND in the germline V gene (reference sequence). The CDR3 bases are TGTGCCAGTAGTACCGGCCGGGACAGAAATGGCTACACCTTC. Translated: CASSTGRDRNGYTF. Full variable domain (rest looked up from reference TRBV19 and TRBJ1-2): DGGITQSPKYLFRKEGQNVTLSCEQNLNHDAMYWYRQDPGQGLRLIYYSQIVNDFQKGDIAEGYSVSREKKESFPLTVTSAQKNPTAFYLCASSTGRDRNGYTFGSGTRLTVV.

The chain is built from TRBV6-5 and TRBJ2-7; D is perhaps TRBD2 (6 bases). This CDR3 has 11 amino acids. Germline CDR1 reads MNHEY; CDR2 reads SVGAGI. The V gene lost 6 bases and the J gene lost 3 bases, with 6 bases spanning the gap. This CDR3 is CASSGGYEQYF. In nucleotides, the CDR3 is TGTGCCAGCAGCGGGGGCTACGAGCAGTACTTC.

This clone has just a few counts. The chain links TRBV18 to TRBJ2-7, with D perhaps matching TRBD1 (6 bases). Trimming pared 4 bases from V and 4 bases from J, leaving 14 bases between. Germline CDR1 reads KGHSH; CDR2 reads LQKENI. This CDR3 is 14 amino acids long. This CDR3 is CASSLAGTLYEQYV. CDR3 in DNA: TGTGCCAGCTCACTTGCCGGGACATTGTACGAGCAGTACGTC.

This chain connects TRBV6-5 to TRBJ2-7, with TRBD1 matching over 7 bases. CDR1 and CDR2 from the germline V gene are MNHEY and SVGAGI. This CDR3 is 14 amino acids long. Trimming at V came to 8 bases and at J to 2 bases, leaving 9 bases not matched to a gene. DNA of the CDR3: TGTGCCAGCCGGTTAGGGCAGGGGGCCTACGAGCAGTACGTC. Translation gives CASRLGQGAYEQYV.

The rearrangement uses TRBV5-1 and TRBJ1-2; D possibly corresponds to TRBD1 (5 bases). The CDR3 spans 14 residues. Germline V gives CDR1 SGHRS, CDR2 YFSETQ. V lost 2 bases to trimming and J lost 5 bases, with 13 bases between them. The CDR3 DNA reads TGCGCCAGCAGCTTTGTAGGGGTCGGTTATGGCTACACCTTC. Its protein product is CASSFVGVGYGYTF.

The V gene is TRBV5-1, the J gene TRBJ2-2; 8 bases fit TRBD1. This CDR3 comprises 15 residues. Germline values: CDR1 SGHRS, CDR2 YFSETQ. This CDR3 is CGTARDRLNTGELFF. The CDR3 DNA reads as TGCGGCACGGCCAGGGACAGGCTGAACACCGGGGAGCTGTTTTTT.

This chain joins TRBV11-3 and TRBJ2-7; D is uncertain. V was clipped by 3 bases and J by 0 bases, with 9 bases between them. The CDR3 is 14 residues long. Germline assignment: CDR1 SGHNT and CDR2 YENEEA. CDR3 protein: CASSLKGSSYEQYF. CDR3 nucleotides: TGTGCCAGCAGCTTGAAGGGAAGCTCCTACGAGCAGTACTTC.

The chain carries TRBV5-1 and TRBJ2-5, with 9 bases aligning to TRBD1. Germline V gene lookup returns CDR1 SGHRS and CDR2 YFSETQ. CDR3 length: 15 residues. Germline trimming cut 4 bases from V and 5 bases from J; bases unmatched to any gene: 9. The CDR3 nucleotides read TGCGCCAGCAGCACCTACAGGGGGCGCGGGGAGACCCAGTACTTC. This gives the protein CASSTYRGRGETQYF.

The genes are TRBV5-1 and TRBJ2-7; possibly TRBD1 for D (5 bases). Germline CDR1 reads SGHRS; CDR2 reads YFSETQ. This CDR3 contains 15 residues. Between the trimmed V and J ends, which lost 1 base and 0 bases, there was a span of 11 bases. CDR3 in DNA: TGCGCCAGCAGCTTGAGTGCAGGGATCTCCTACGAGCAGTACTTC. It translates to CASSLSAGISYEQYF.

This chain connects TRBV7-9 to TRBJ2-7, with D possibly being TRBD1 or TRBD2 (5 bases each). Germline CDR1 and CDR2: SEHNR and FQNEAQ (reference sequence). Trimming removed 4 bases at V and 9 bases at J, with 19 bases between. This CDR3 contains 14 residues. The CDR3 DNA is TGTGCCAGCAGCTGGGGACCGTTAGCTACGGGGCAGTACTTC. Translating it yields CASSWGPLATGQYF.

The genes are TRBV7-8 and TRBJ1-5; D call uncertain. The ends were cut back, 5 bases at V and 6 bases at J, with 20 bases in the middle. Germline CDR1 is SGHVS and CDR2 is FQNEAQ. The CDR3 has 16 residues. CDR3 residues: CASSPPDWGRSQPQHF. For the CDR3, the DNA is TGTGCCAGCAGCCCTCCTGATTGGGGAAGGAGTCAGCCCCAGCATTTT.

The rearrangement uses TRBV5-1 and TRBJ2-5; D not resolved. Trimming removed 0 bases at V and 4 bases at J, with 10 bases between. Germline CDR1 reads SGHRS; CDR2 reads YFSETQ. The CDR3 covers 14 residues. The CDR3, as DNA: TGCGCCAGCAGCTTGGCGCAGCCAAGAGAGACCCAGTACTTC. It yields the protein CASSLAQPRETQYF.

This chain joins TRBV11-3 and TRBJ2-2, with D possibly matching TRBD2 (6 bases). With 5 bases removed from V and 4 bases from J, the gap between germline ends came to 8 bases. The CDR3 covers 13 residues. The V gene's germline CDR1 is SGHNT and CDR2 YENEEA. The CDR3 sequence is CASSRGGTGELFF. The CDR3, as DNA: TGTGCCAGCAGCAGGGGAGGCACCGGGGAGCTGTTTTTT.

The chain employs TRBV6-5 and TRBJ2-3, with D unresolved. The V and J ends lost 7 bases and 2 bases respectively, with 10 bases between them. CDR1 MNHEY and CDR2 SVGAGI come from the germline V gene. The CDR3 extends over 13 amino acids. CDR3 region: CASKSLPTDTQYF. The CDR3 DNA follows: TGTGCCAGCAAGTCGTTGCCCACAGATACGCAGTATTTT.